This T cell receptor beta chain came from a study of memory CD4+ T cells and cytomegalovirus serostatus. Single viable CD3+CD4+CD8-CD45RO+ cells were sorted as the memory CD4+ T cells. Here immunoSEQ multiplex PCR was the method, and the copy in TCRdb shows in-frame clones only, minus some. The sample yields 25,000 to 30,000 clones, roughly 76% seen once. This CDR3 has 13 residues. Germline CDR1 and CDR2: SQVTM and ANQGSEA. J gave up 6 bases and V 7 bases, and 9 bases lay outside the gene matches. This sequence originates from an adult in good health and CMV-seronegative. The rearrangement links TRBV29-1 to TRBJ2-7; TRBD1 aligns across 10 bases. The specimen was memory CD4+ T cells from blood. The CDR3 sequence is CSAYRDRGAEQYF. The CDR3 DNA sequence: TGCAGCGCCTACCGGGACAGGGGTGCCGAGCAGTACTTC.